Included here is one T cell receptor beta chain sequence, with context. The data are from a study of blood T cell repertoires in COVID-19. Study-wide context: PBMCs, B-cell-depleted T cells, or T cells were the source of the cDNA or gDNA that made up the material.

The ends lost 8 bases at V and 5 bases at J; junction bases unmatched: 6. The CDR3 has 13 amino acids. Germline assignment: CDR1 KGHSH and CDR2 LQKENI. TCRdb keeps only in-frame clones here, not all; method: immunoSEQ multiplex PCR. In the table there are about 200,000 clones, around 84% of which are singletons. Material: peripheral blood. The sequence was collected from a human donor in a cohort sampled during active COVID-19. This chain uses TRBV18 with TRBJ1-5; 7 positions match TRBD1. The CDR3 is CASHRDSDQPQHF. In DNA form, the CDR3 reads TGTGCCAGCCACCGGGACAGCGATCAGCCCCAGCATTTT.